The next 7 T cell receptor beta chains were all read from a single sample in a study of shared clonotypes between healthy human individuals. The data were produced by immunoSEQ multiplex PCR, yet TCRdb's version contains in-frame clones alone and is incomplete. The sample holds hundreds of thousands of clones, approximately 79% seen once. Sequencing was carried out using memory CD4+ T cells sorted from blood. Sample subset: CD45RA-negative fraction. The receptors here all came from a woman in her twenties or thirties in good health.

This clone was seen a handful of times. The J gene is TRBJ2-7, the V gene TRBV5-1, with 7 bases identical to TRBD1. Trimming at V came to 3 bases and at J to 6 bases, leaving 12 bases not matched to a gene. Germline assignment: CDR1 SGHRS and CDR2 YFSETQ. The CDR3 runs to 15 residues. The CDR3, as DNA: TGCGCCAGCAGCTACCAGACAGGGTTAGCGTCCGAGCAGTACTTC. Amino acid sequence: CASSYQTGLASEQYF.

In its sample, this clone was seen a few times. V and J are TRBV19 and TRBJ1-3; no firm D call. Per the germline V gene, CDR1 is LNHDA and CDR2 is SQIVND (reference sequence). The V end was cut by 3 bases, the J end by 0 bases, with 9 bases between. The CDR3 sequence is 15 residues long. The CDR3 loop reads CASSITGSSGNTIYF. In nucleotides, the CDR3 is TGTGCCAGTAGTATCACGGGGAGCTCTGGAAACACCATATATTTT.

The genes are TRBV27 and TRBJ2-2; 9 bases line up with TRBD1. The CDR3 consists of 16 residues. Germline V CDR1 and CDR2: MNHEY, SMNVEV (reference sequence). The J segment lost 4 bases and the V segment lost 3 bases, leaving 6 bases of the junction unmatched. CDR3 nucleotide sequence: TGTGCCAGCAGTTTGGGGGGACAGGGAATCACCGGGGAGCTGTTTTTT. Translated, it gives CASSLGGQGITGELFF.

The V and J genes are TRBV18 and TRBJ1-3, with a weak D call TRBD1 (6 bases). The CDR3 is 13 residues long. Between the trimmed V and J ends, which lost 3 bases and 4 bases, there was a span of 7 bases. Germline V CDR1 and CDR2: KGHSH, LQKENI. Here the CDR3 DNA reads TGTGCCAGCTCACCGGACAGAGGAAACACCATATATTTT. Its protein is CASSPDRGNTIYF.

This clone was observed a single time. The rearrangement joins TRBV29-1 to TRBJ2-7, with a weak D call TRBD1 (5 bases). CDR1 SQVTM and CDR2 ANQGSEA come from the germline V gene. V was clipped by 2 bases and J by 6 bases, with 17 bases between them. CDR3 size: 14 residues. The DNA for the CDR3 is TGCAGCGTTGAACTAGGGCCCTTTAGGGGCGAGCAGTACTTC. Translated, it gives CSVELGPFRGEQYF.

This sequence joins TRBV28 and TRBJ2-3; 8 nucleotides agree with TRBD1. CDR3 length equals 15 residues. V was pared by 2 bases and J by 5 bases, with 6 bases of the junction left unmatched. CDR1 and CDR2 (germline): MDHEN, SYDVKM. DNA of the CDR3: TGTGCCAGCAGTTTAGTCCAGGGGGCTAAAGATACGCAGTATTTT. It codes for CASSLVQGAKDTQYF. Together with reference TRBV28 and TRBJ2-3, the CDR3 gives the full variable domain: DVKVTQSSRYLVKRTGEKVFLECVQDMDHENMFWYRQDPGLGLRLIYFSYDVKMKEKGDIPEGYSVSREKKERFSLILESASTNQTSMYLCASSLVQGAKDTQYFGPGTRLTVL.

The CDR3 region has the DNA TGTGCCACCAGCAGCCGAACGGGACTGTGGAACACTGAAGCTTTCTTT. It codes for CATSSRTGLWNTEAFF. The genes are TRBV15 and TRBJ1-1, with D perhaps matching TRBD1 (5 bases). Between the trimmed V and J ends, which lost 3 bases and 1 base, there was a span of 15 bases. Germline V gives CDR1 LNHNV, CDR2 YYDKDF (reference sequence). CDR3 length equals 16 residues.